A selection of T cell receptor beta chains follows, all from one sample in a study of blood T cell repertoires in COVID-19. The table came from immunoSEQ multiplex PCR; TCRdb's copy has only in-frame clones and leaves some out. The table includes 130,000 to 150,000 clones, about 76% detected once. The sample comprised peripheral blood. The source is a human donor in a cohort sampled during active COVID-19. The conserved cysteine and the conserved F or W are not part of the CDR3 here. Each record gives: V gene, J gene, CDR3 length, CDR3 protein.

TRBV28	TRBJ2-7	14	ASSPHFGTSGKEQY
TRBV5-4	TRBJ2-1	15	ASSPDGSGTSYNEQF
TRBV24-1	TRBJ2-7	13	ATSDASGRWYEQY
TRBV7-3	TRBJ2-1	14	ASSLTGLDQYNEQF
TRBV4-1	TRBJ2-1	13	ASSHPLAGGNEQF
TRBV7-3	TRBJ2-7	13	ASSLQQASVYEQY
TRBV16	TRBJ2-7	10	ASSQTGAEQY
TRBV5-6	TRBJ2-7	13	ASSLLMISSYEQY
TRBV20-1	TRBJ2-5	12	SASYSGLQETQY
TRBV6-5	TRBJ2-7	12	ATGGSSPWDEQY
TRBV6-2/TRBV6-3	TRBJ2-7	15	ASSPKNPGQGNYEQY
TRBV7-6	TRBJ2-2	11	ASSSTGTGELF
TRBV9	TRBJ2-7	17	ASSVGGSGGTGWSYEQY
TRBV7-9	TRBJ2-1	12	ASSPSGNYNEQF
TRBV6-2/TRBV6-3	TRBJ1-5	14	ASSYSGVWGNQPQH
TRBV4-3	TRBJ2-7	14	ASSQDIGLLSYEQY
TRBV5-1	TRBJ2-7	13	ASRPLAGGPYEQY
TRBV5-1	TRBJ1-1	13	ASSPEVGWATEAF
TRBV19	TRBJ2-7	11	ASMAGTSYEQY
TRBV7-9	TRBJ2-1	13	ASSSTSGNLNEQF
TRBV5-1	TRBJ2-1	12	ASSLETTGDEQF
TRBV7-6	TRBJ2-5	13	ASSLAQGGWETQY
TRBV6-2/TRBV6-3	TRBJ2-7	14	ASSYSSPAWAYEQY
TRBV27	TRBJ2-1	13	ASATRDRGRDEQF
TRBV27	TRBJ2-7	11	ASSTTLRGEQY
TRBV4-2	TRBJ2-1	15	ASSQGFLAGGYNEQF
TRBV29-1	TRBJ2-1	14	SNGQGAAGIYNEQF
TRBV5-3	TRBJ1-5	15	ARSLDYKPAHNQPQH
TRBV29-1	TRBJ2-7	16	SVPWRPVGPHFSYEQY
TRBV7-6	TRBJ2-1	13	ASSLGGLAEGEQF
TRBV15	TRBJ2-7	11	ATSKRGSYEQY
TRBV5-4	TRBJ2-5	14	ASSLTTGGRGETQY
TRBV29-1	TRBJ2-3	12	SVLLARLTDTQY
TRBV28	TRBJ1-2	12	ASSLGTRVGGYT
TRBV7-2	TRBJ2-7	13	ASSKGLGGSYEQY
TRBV28	TRBJ1-1	13	ASSSDRDMNTEAF
TRBV28	TRBJ1-5	13	ASSPNRVSNQPQH
TRBV6-5	TRBJ1-1	13	ASGNARERDTEAF
TRBV21-1	TRBJ1-4	12	ASSKPDWDEKLF
TRBV27	TRBJ2-7	13	ASSSKGDASYEQY
TRBV7-2	TRBJ2-7	12	ASSLINREGEQY
TRBV7-3	TRBJ2-1	13	ASSLTGGSYNEQF
TRBV27	TRBJ2-4	15	ASNLAGAPLAKNIQY
TRBV4-2	TRBJ2-3	12	ASSQAGGTDTQY
TRBV3-1/TRBV3-2	TRBJ1-6	13	ASSQGGTGGSPLH
TRBV28	TRBJ1-6	13	ASSLLGALPSPLH
TRBV28	TRBJ1-4	10	ASSPSHEKLF
TRBV2	TRBJ2-1	10	AAGLADNEQF
TRBV5-1	TRBJ1-1	9	ASSLGSEAF
TRBV7-8	TRBJ2-7	12	ASSPTGGSYEQY
TRBV25-1	TRBJ2-7	13	ATSSPGGGTYEQY
TRBV7-9	TRBJ1-1	10	ASNRVNTEAF
TRBV6-2/TRBV6-3	TRBJ2-3	14	ASSPWGRESPDTQY
TRBV5-4	TRBJ2-7	12	ASSDESRVYEQY
TRBV6-2/TRBV6-3	TRBJ2-1	15	ASSYPVASGSIYEQF
TRBV2	TRBJ2-7	12	ASSEALLPAGQY
TRBV11-2	TRBJ2-7	10	ASSLERQRPH
TRBV4-3	TRBJ2-4	12	ASSQSLDQNIQY
TRBV6-6	TRBJ1-4	13	ASRGHTTTNEKLF
TRBV4-3	TRBJ1-1	14	ASSLYRDRDGTEAF